The entry below describes one T cell receptor (beta chain). Its antigen remains undetermined. Per-nucleotide qualities are absent, and no much larger clonotype sits a single base away. V lost 4 bases and J lost 5 bases; the stretch between them is 17 bases long. CDR1 and CDR2 are read off the germline V gene as KGHSH and LQKENI. The cysteine opens and the phenylalanine closes a CDR3 of 15 amino acids. This entry keeps only the CDR3 DNA: 45 bases, framed from base 1. This specimen belongs to a study of OX40 agonist ivuxolimab in advanced cancers. For the wider study: Ivuxolimab, which targeted the costimulatory receptor OX40 (CD134), was an agonistic, fully human IgG2 monoclonal antibody. The paper describes the monotherapy dose-escalation part (N ≈ 52 patients) of the phase I trial of ivuxolimab. Of the approximately 50 patients in dose escalation, some 20 had hepatocellular carcinoma, around 15 had melanoma, 9 had renal cell carcinoma and 9 had head and neck cancer. In the dose-escalation cohort, 75% to 90% of patients were male, and the mean age was around 65 years with a range of roughly 20 to 79. Prior anti-PD-1, anti-PD-L1 or anti-CTLA-4 therapy was permitted, and approximately 42% of dose-escalation patients had received checkpoint inhibitors. The point of sequencing TCRbeta in the periphery was to test whether ivuxolimab changed TCR sequence diversity and drove clonal T-cell expansion. Intravenous ivuxolimab was administered to patients every 2 weeks at six dose levels: 0.01, 0.1, 0.3, 1.5, 3 and 10 mg/kg. Partial responses were achieved by three dose-escalation patients, of whom one had hepatocellular carcinoma and two had cutaneous melanoma.

Overall results and qualifications from the work: In the 0.1-3.0 mg/kg groups, partial responders had among the lowest normalized peripheral clonal expansion, particularly in CD8+ T cells. At doses of 0.1 to 3.0 mg/kg, clonal expansion of both CD4+ and CD8+ T cells in blood was seen between baseline and week 6. After ivuxolimab, more expanded clones were found on average in CD8+ T cells than in CD4+ T cells. The antigen specificity of the clonally expanded peripheral T cells was not determined. Low levels of normalized T-cell clonal expansion were also seen in some patients who did not respond.

For sequencing of the TCRbeta CDR3 region, genomic DNA was extracted from the sorted cells. TCRbeta CDR3 regions were sequenced using the immunoSEQ Assay. TCRdb re-hosts the immuneACCESS table, in-frame sequences only. Its copies lack some clones; in the studies checked, an unresolved V gene accounts for under half of them, and the cause for the rest is not known. The sample table records roughly 71,000 clones; 91% of these occur just once. About 14% of the sample goes to the ten largest clones. Patients with a history of autoimmune disease or receiving systemic immunosuppression were excluded from the trial. In every dose cohort, peripheral blood was drawn for TCR sequencing at baseline, cycle 4 day 1, and cycle 7 day 1. The samples were drawn from a first-in-human, open-label, multicenter phase I dose-escalation trial of ivuxolimab. Adults with locally advanced or metastatic melanoma, renal cell, hepatocellular, or head and neck squamous cell carcinoma were enrolled in the trial. CD4+ and CD8+ T cells were sorted separately from peripheral blood before TCR sequencing.

Material: CD4+ or CD8+ T cells sorted from blood, obtained in a trial of the OX40 agonist ivuxolimab. This chain joins TRBV18 to TRBJ2-5; the D gene cannot be named for sure. The origin of this receptor is an adult with an advanced solid tumor such as melanoma, head and neck, liver or kidney cancer. The CDR3 reads CASSQQVSTGETQYF. The nucleotide sequence reads as follows: TGTGCCAGCTCACAGCAGGTCTCGACTGGGGAGACCCAGTACTTC.